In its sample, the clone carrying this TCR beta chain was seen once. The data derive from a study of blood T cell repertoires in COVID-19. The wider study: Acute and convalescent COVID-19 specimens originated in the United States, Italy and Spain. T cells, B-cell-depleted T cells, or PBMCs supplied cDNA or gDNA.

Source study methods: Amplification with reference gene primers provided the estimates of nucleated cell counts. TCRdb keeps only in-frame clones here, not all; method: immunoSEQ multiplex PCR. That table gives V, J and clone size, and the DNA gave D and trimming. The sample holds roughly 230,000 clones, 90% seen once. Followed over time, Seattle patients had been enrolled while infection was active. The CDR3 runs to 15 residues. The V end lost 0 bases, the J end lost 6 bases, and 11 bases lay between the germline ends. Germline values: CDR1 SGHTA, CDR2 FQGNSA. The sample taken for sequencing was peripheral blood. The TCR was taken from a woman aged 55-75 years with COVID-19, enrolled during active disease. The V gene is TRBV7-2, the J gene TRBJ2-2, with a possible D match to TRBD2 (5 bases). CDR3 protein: CASSLAGRRAGELFF. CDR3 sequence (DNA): TGTGCCAGCAGCTTAGCGGGTCGGCGGGCCGGGGAGCTGTTTTTT.